What follows describes a single T cell receptor (beta chain). This clone was observed a handful of times. The antigen this receptor binds is unknown. No qualities accompany the bases; no much larger clone lies one base away. In the ViraFEST assay, PBMC were stimulated with viral peptide pools, and antigen-specific CD4+ T cell clonotypes were then identified by expansion using TCR sequencing. After around ten days of culture, CD4+ T cells were isolated with the EasySep CD4+ T cell isolation kit. Healthy vaccine recipients had no prior SARS-CoV-2 infection, confirmed by negative nucleocapsid antibodies before and after vaccination. A few million PBMC per well were cultured with approximately 10 ug/ml peptides in IMDM containing around 4.6% human AB serum, approximately 10 IU/ml IL-2 and gentamicin. On days 3 and 7, half of the culture medium was replaced with fresh IL-2-containing medium. Unless noted otherwise, every peptide stimulation condition was cultured in triplicate wells. PBMC were separated from whole blood using Ficoll-Paque Plus gradient centrifugation and were then either cryopreserved at -140C or used fresh. The overlapping peptide pools covered the spike proteins of SARS-CoV-2 as well as those of the common cold coronaviruses HCoV-NL63, HCoV-OC43 and HCoV-229E. The QIAamp micro DNA kit was used to extract genomic DNA from the cultured CD4+ T cells.

From cysteine to phenylalanine, the CDR3 is 13 amino acids long. Only the CDR3 portion is preserved as DNA: 39 bases, with reading frame beginning at the first base. As encoded in the germline V gene, CDR1 is SGHAT while CDR2 is FQNNGV. V is clipped by 3 bases and J by 4 bases, and the sequence between their germline boundaries is 6 bases long. The data belong to a study of vaccination effects on CD4 cells after COVID-19 (dated by TCRdb to between 2021 and 2022). Turning to the overall study: Each participant got two doses of an mRNA SARS-CoV-2 vaccine, either BNT162b2 or mRNA-1273. SARS-CoV-2 spike-specific CD4+ TCR repertoires were compared before and after mRNA vaccination in COVID-19 convalescent patients and in infection-naive vaccine recipients. Altogether, 10 COVID-19 convalescent patients and several SARS-CoV-2-naive healthy vaccine recipients made up the full study. Cultures from other donors in the study were sequenced using the Oncomine TCR Beta short-read assay on an Illumina iSeq 100.

The full study reports these points: The study was limited by a small number of convalescent patients, and early post-infection timepoints were lacking. Among healthy vaccine recipients, nearly all vaccine-induced clones were SARS-CoV-2 mono-reactive, and just 1 of 255 was cross-reactive with common cold coronaviruses. Marked clonal contraction was observed in both infection-induced and vaccine-induced clones at late post-vaccination timepoints, consistent with waning T cell responses.

Libraries came from the immunoSEQ multiplex PCR assay. DNA from the cultured, isolated CD4+ T cells was subjected to TCR beta CDR3 sequencing. Concerning the study's data processing: The analysis removed non-productive TCR sequences, trimmed reads to the CDR3 region, and retained only CDR3s that were 7 or more amino acids long. Antigen-specific clonotypes were identified using the MANAFEST web app by comparison of expansion in peptide wells against reference cultures. To count as positive, a clone had to show expansion at FDR<0.05 compared with the reference and with all other wells, an odds ratio above 5, and a frequency above 0.1% in two replicate wells. A clonotype was defined as cross-reactive if the clonotype was significantly expanded both in SARS-CoV-2 spike wells and in at least one common cold coronavirus spike condition. Levenshtein distance calculated with the stringdist R package was used to assess CDR3 similarity, and unrooted trees were constructed with ape in R 3.6.1. TCRdb carries this immuneACCESS record with in-frame sequences only. Its versions omit some clonotypes, under half of them owing to an unresolved V gene in the studies checked, with the rest unexplained. D and trimming come from the DNA, and the V and J calls and clone size come from that table. The sample profile shows 25,000 to 30,000 clones; 75% to 85% of them were found once. The top ten clonotypes cover around 30% of the sample.

The sequence was collected from a human donor who received a COVID-19 vaccine. The sequences come from CD4+ T cells from PBMCs cultured with SARS-CoV-2 spike peptides, collected before COVID-19 vaccination. The cell subset or site label for this specimen denotes: SARS-CoV-2 spike overlapping peptide pool stimulation. The chain employs TRBV11-2 and TRBJ2-2, with the D gene too uncertain to name. The CDR3 loop reads CASSFRVTGELFF. In nucleotide form, the sequence is TGTGCCAGCAGCTTTAGGGTCACCGGGGAGCTGTTTTTT.